This T cell receptor (beta chain) was recovered during a study of T cell responses to AZD1222 COVID-19 vaccine (dated by TCRdb to the early 2020s). Study-level background: AZD1222 recipients whose second dose came at about 4 weeks and those whose second dose came at about 12 weeks were combined into one group, since spike-specific TCR depth and breadth did not differ between the two schedules. TCR sequencing was performed for 230 to 250 trial participants, of whom approximately 200 were given two doses of AZD1222 and around 26 were given two doses of MenACWY control vaccine. Trial participants were enrolled by age into 18-55, 56-69 and 70-plus year subgroups, with roughly 160, 29 and 62 TCR-sequenced participants respectively. Summary of the overall study and its limitations: The whole spike protein was spanned by vaccine-associated CD4 TCRs, and dominant responses were seen in regions 160-218 and 743-854. Participants were mostly white British and included more females than males, and it was suggested by the authors that clonal diversity may have been underestimated. Reportedly, almost half of the unique spike-specific TCRs recognized epitopes lying outside the regions that are mutated in the B.1.351 and B.1.1.7 variants. Spike-specific TCR breadth and depth rose significantly after two AZD1222 doses compared with day 0 and with MenACWY recipients. No day 14 peak-response samples were available, so repertoires were characterized only after the peak T cell response. In the small 56-69-year group, the increase in depth fell short of significance, most likely because of low power. Conclusions about previously exposed vaccinees are limited because only six or seven AZD1222 recipients were SARS-CoV-2 seropositive at baseline.

Details on this clone: Which antigen it targets is not known. The input lacks base qualities; no much larger clone sits a single base away.

The meaning of the sample's time point label: baseline before first vaccination. Vaccinee samples were obtained from the UK trials COV001 and COV002, which included a single-blind randomized controlled phase 2/3 trial of AZD1222 (ChAdOx1 nCoV-19) in healthy adults. Trial participant PBMC samples were collected at day 0 and day 28 after the second dose for TCRbeta chain sequencing. The CDR3 regions of human TCRbeta chains were subjected to immunosequencing. For the original study's pipeline: Repertoire TCRs were matched against a reference library of SARS-CoV-2-specific TCRs generated with the MIRA antigen-specificity platform. Breadth was defined as the fraction of unique TCRs that were SARS-CoV-2-associated. Depth was defined as the fraction of total T cells that were SARS-CoV-2-associated. Using the MIRA data, each spike-specific TCR was mapped to the spike region that the TCR reacts to and placed in a CD4 or CD8 class. Log10-transformed breadth and depth values were compared by one-way ANOVA with Sidak's multiple comparisons tests. What TCRdb holds here is the immuneACCESS table cut down to in-frame rearrangements. Part of the clones is not present; checked against another copy, under half of the missing clones reflect an unresolved V gene, and the others are unexplained. V and J calls and clone size are copied from that table; D and trimming were computed from the DNA. The sample table records over 95,000 clones; about 92% of these occur just once. The ten largest clones take up roughly 13% of the sample.

The CDR1 and CDR2 encoded by the germline V gene (reference sequence) are LNHDA and SQIVND. V is cut by 5 bases and J by 6 bases, and the space between the germline ends is 16 bases. The CDR3 spans 15 residues, from the cysteine through the phenylalanine. Only the CDR3 DNA stays, 45 bases, in frame from base 1. The sample here was peripheral blood, taken on day 0 of AZD1222 vaccination. The clonotype was recovered from an adult in good health. The rearrangement combines TRBV19 with TRBJ1-4; TRBD1 could be the D gene, as 5 bases match. At the DNA level, the sequence is TGTGCCAGTAGTGACACCGGGACGGGAGATGAAAAACTGTTTTTT. The resulting protein is CASSDTGTGDEKLFF.